These 10 T cell receptor beta chains originate from one sample sequenced in a study of T cell clonotyping in hematopoietic cell transplantation. The repertoire was sequenced with immunoSEQ multiplex PCR; TCRdb's copy has only in-frame clones and lacks some. In the table there are under 7,500 clones, about nine tenths of which are singletons. Sequencing used peripheral blood mononuclear cells, obtained 100 days after allogeneic stem cell transplant. All receptors derive from a male patient between 40 and 49 years old who had an allogeneic stem cell transplant from an unrelated donor, so the T cells may come from the graft donor. Some clones in this sample may be carry-over from other donors' samples.

The chain couples TRBV6-5 to TRBJ1-1, with D perhaps TRBD1 (5 bases). This CDR3 is built from 15 residues. V lost 9 bases, J lost 0 bases, and 17 bases lay in between. Germline assignment: CDR1 MNHEY and CDR2 SVGAGI. CDR3 coding DNA: TGTGCCAGTTTACTGGTAGGGACCATGAACACTGAAGCTTTCTTT. It codes for CASLLVGTMNTEAFF.

This clone is large by share. The same CDR3 is also encoded by other DNA sequences in this sample. The chain uses TRBV10-3 and TRBJ2-1; maybe TRBD2 (8 bases). The V gene's germline CDR1 is ENHRY and CDR2 SYGVKD. This CDR3 comprises 17 residues. Trimming took 1 base from V and 8 from J, leaving 21 bases between them. The CDR3 bases are TGTGCCATCAGTGAGTTTCCAGGGGGGCAGACTAGCGATGAGCAGTTCTTC. Translation gives CAISEFPGGQTSDEQFF.

Details on this clone: The sample holds other DNA sequences that translate to the same CDR3. The chain employs TRBV4-2 and TRBJ1-3; possible D gene TRBD1, 5 bases. The CDR3 is 17 amino acids. Trimming took 0 bases from V and 0 from J, leaving 12 bases between them. The germline CDR1 and CDR2 sequences are LGHNA and YNFKEQ. DNA of the CDR3: TGTGCCAGCAGCCAAGATGCACAGGCCAGCTCTGGAAACACCATATATTTT. This encodes CASSQDAQASSGNTIYF.

The chain employs TRBV6-5 and TRBJ2-7; perhaps D is TRBD1 or TRBD2 (5 bases each). The CDR3 loop spans 15 amino acids. Trimming pared 6 bases from V and 0 bases from J, leaving 15 bases between. Germline V CDR1 and CDR2: MNHEY, SVGAGI. For the CDR3, the DNA is TGTGCCAGCAGCCCATATACCGGGGCCTCCTACGAGCAGTACTTC. Translated, it gives CASSPYTGASYEQYF.

The V call is TRBV28, the J call TRBJ2-7; 7 bases map to TRBD1. The J segment lost 2 bases and the V segment lost 7 bases, leaving 5 bases of the junction unmatched. The CDR3 totals 13 residues. CDR1 and CDR2 from the germline V gene are MDHEN and SYDVKM. The CDR3 loop is CASKRTGTYEQYF. CDR3 sequence (DNA): TGTGCCAGCAAACGGACAGGCACCTACGAGCAGTACTTC.

The chain recombines TRBV5-1 with TRBJ1-6; TRBD1 is a possible D gene (5 bases). CDR1 and CDR2 (germline): SGHRS, YFSETQ. The CDR3 contains 16 residues. Deletions cut 4 bases from V and 2 bases from J, with 13 bases between. The CDR3 sequence is CASSPVGGTYNSPLHF. Here the CDR3 DNA reads TGCGCCAGCAGCCCGGTCGGGGGGACCTATAATTCACCCCTCCACTTT.

This chain connects TRBV6-6 to TRBJ2-3; D call uncertain. V gave up 0 bases and J gave up 5 bases, with 9 bases separating them. This CDR3 comprises 14 residues. CDR1 and CDR2 from the germline V gene are MNHNY and SVGAGI (reference sequence). The CDR3 loop reads CASSYSSRRDTQYF. In DNA, the CDR3 is TGTGCCAGCAGTTACTCTTCCAGGAGAGATACGCAGTATTTT.

The CDR3 sequence is CASSPPDRGYTF. The CDR3 bases are TGTGCCAGCAGTCCCCCAGATCGCGGCTACACCTTC. The chain links TRBV28 to TRBJ1-2; D not certain. This CDR3 region has 12 residues. CDR1 MDHEN and CDR2 SYDVKM come from the germline V gene. The V end was cut by 5 bases, the J end by 8 bases, with 12 bases between.

The V gene is TRBV5-6, the J gene TRBJ1-5; tentatively, D is TRBD1 (6 bases). CDR1 is SGHDT, CDR2 YYEEEE, per germline. This CDR3 is 15 amino acids long. V was shortened by 5 bases and J by 1 base, with 13 bases between the two germline ends. The CDR3 spells CASRVWGPSNQPQHF. CDR3 bases: TGTGCCAGCAGGGTCTGGGGGCCGAGCAATCAGCCCCAGCATTTT. The full variable domain, its missing parts supplied by reference TRBV5-6 and TRBJ1-5, is DAGVTQSPTHLIKTRGQQVTLRCSPKSGHDTVSWYQQALGQGPQFIFQYYEEEERQRGNFPDRFSGHQFPNYSSELNVNALLLGDSALYLCASRVWGPSNQPQHFGDGTRLSIL.

This rearrangement joins TRBV5-1 to TRBJ2-2; no clear D gene. The CDR3 is made up of 15 amino acids. Looked up from germline, CDR1 is SGHRS and CDR2 is YFSETQ. V gave up 1 base and J gave up 0 bases, with 7 bases separating them. CDR3 DNA sequence: TGCGCCAGCAGCTTGAGATCGCCGAACACCGGGGAGCTGTTTTTT. It specifies CASSLRSPNTGELFF. The full variable domain, in which reference TRBV5-1 and TRBJ2-2 provide the parts outside the CDR3, is KAGVTQTPRYLIKTRGQQVTLSCSPISGHRSVSWYQQTPGQGLQFLFEYFSETQRNKGNFPGRFSGRQFSNSRSEMNVSTLELGDSALYLCASSLRSPNTGELFFGEGSRLTVL.